One sample yielded the 6 T cell receptor beta chains listed below, sequenced in a study of T-cell memory formation after mild COVID-19. TCRdb called the 5' RACE reads again in MiXCR, with one record for every CDR3 protein. The sample lists a few hundred thousand distinct CDR3 sequences; around 15% were seen once. The sequenced sample was PBMCs or a T cell subset sorted from them (not recorded which). The receptors derive from a man between 18 and 29 years old who had mild COVID-19 (a few samples of this study predate the infection). Cell type and time point are not known.

Only a few counts were recorded for this clonotype. The chain employs TRBV12-3 or TRBV12-4 and TRBJ1-4; D call uncertain. The V end was cut by 3 bases, the J end by 4 bases, with 9 bases between. The CDR3 is made up of 14 amino acids. The CDR3 here is CASSFWGSNEKLFF. The CDR3 DNA is TGTGCCAGCAGTTTCTGGGGAAGTAATGAAAAACTGTTTTTT.

In its sample, this clonotype was seen a few times. The gene calls are TRBV6-2 or TRBV6-3 and TRBJ1-6; D call uncertain. V was cut by 2 bases and J by 2 bases, with 7 bases left in between. The CDR3 runs to 15 residues. Per germline, CDR1 MNHEY and CDR2 SVGEGT. CDR3 coding DNA: TGTGCCAGCAGTTACGGCAGCGCCTATAATTCACCCCTCCACTTT. Encoded protein: CASSYGSAYNSPLHF.

The chain is built from TRBV4-2 and TRBJ2-5, with TRBD2 matching over 8 bases. Germline V gene lookup returns CDR1 LGHNA and CDR2 YNFKEQ. The CDR3 has 17 residues. With V trimmed by 1 base and J by 5 bases, 12 bases remained unmatched. Written as DNA, the CDR3 is TGTGCCAGCAGCCAAGGAGACGCCGGGACTAGTAGGGAGACCCAGTACTTC. It translates to CASSQGDAGTSRETQYF.

The chain carries TRBV7-2 and TRBJ2-1, with a weak D call TRBD2 (6 bases). The CDR3 is 13 amino acids. V was trimmed by 1 base and J by 6 bases, leaving 7 bases between them. The germline V gene encodes CDR1 SGHTA and CDR2 FQGNSA. DNA for the CDR3: TGTGCCAGCAGCTTAGTGACTAGCAATGAGCAGTTCTTC. Its protein is CASSLVTSNEQFF.

This clonotype was seen a handful of times. The rearrangement uses TRBV5-1 and TRBJ2-3; 8 nucleotides line up with TRBD2. V lost 3 bases to trimming and J lost 0 bases; unmatched junction nucleotides: 6. Per the germline V gene, CDR1 is SGHRS and CDR2 is YFSETQ. The CDR3 covers 16 residues. The CDR3 DNA reads TGCGCCAGCAGCTCTCTCCTAGCGGGCAGCACAGATACGCAGTATTTT. Amino acids: CASSSLLAGSTDTQYF.

This clonotype was seen more than once but under ten times. The gene calls are TRBV13 and TRBJ2-7; 9 bases fit TRBD1. There are 15 residues in the CDR3. The V gene end was trimmed by 5 bases and the J gene end by 4 bases; junction bases not matched to a gene: 9. CDR1 and CDR2 (germline): PRHDT, FYEKMQ (reference sequence). The CDR3 DNA is TGTGCCAGCAGCGAGGGACAGGGAGCGTGGTACGAGCAGTACTTC. Translation gives CASSEGQGAWYEQYF. The variable domain in full, with the rest retrieved from reference TRBV13 and TRBJ2-7, is AAGVIQSPRHLIKEKRETATLKCYPIPRHDTVYWYQQGPGQDPQFLISFYEKMQSDKGSIPDRFSAQQFSDYHSELNMSSLELGDSALYFCASSEGQGAWYEQYFGPGTRLTVT.